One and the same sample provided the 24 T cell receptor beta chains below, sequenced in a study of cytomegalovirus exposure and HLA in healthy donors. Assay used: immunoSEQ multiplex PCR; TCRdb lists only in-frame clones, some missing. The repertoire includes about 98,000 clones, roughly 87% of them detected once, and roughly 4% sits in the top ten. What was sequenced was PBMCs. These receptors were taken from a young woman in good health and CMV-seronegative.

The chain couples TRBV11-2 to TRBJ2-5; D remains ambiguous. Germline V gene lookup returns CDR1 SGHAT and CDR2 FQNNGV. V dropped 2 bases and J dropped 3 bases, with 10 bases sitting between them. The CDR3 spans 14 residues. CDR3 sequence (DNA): TGTGCCAGCAGCTTACCAGCGACCAAAGAGACCCAGTACTTC. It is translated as CASSLPATKETQYF.

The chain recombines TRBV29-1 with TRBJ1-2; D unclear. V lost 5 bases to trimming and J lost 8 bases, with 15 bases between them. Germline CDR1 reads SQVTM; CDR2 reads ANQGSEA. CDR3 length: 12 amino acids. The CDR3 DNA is TGCAGCGTTCCAGTATACGAGGAGGGCTACACCTTC. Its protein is CSVPVYEEGYTF. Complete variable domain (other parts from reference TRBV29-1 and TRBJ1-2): SAVISQKPSRDICQRGTSLTIQCQVDSQVTMMFWYRQQPGQSLTLIATANQGSEATYESGFVIDKFPISRPNLTFSTLTVSNMSPEDSSIYLCSVPVYEEGYTFGSGTRLTVV.

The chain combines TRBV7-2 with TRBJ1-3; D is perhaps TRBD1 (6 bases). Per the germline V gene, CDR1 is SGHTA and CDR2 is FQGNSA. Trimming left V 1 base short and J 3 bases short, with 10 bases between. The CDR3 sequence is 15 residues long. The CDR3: CASSLVPGDGNTIYF. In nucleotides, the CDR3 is TGTGCCAGCAGCTTAGTGCCAGGGGATGGAAACACCATATATTTT.

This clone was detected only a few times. Here the CDR3 reads CASSEWGPSGYTF. CDR3 nucleotides: TGTGCCAGCAGTGAATGGGGGCCATCGGGCTACACCTTC. The chain links TRBV25-1 to TRBJ1-2; D may be TRBD1 (6 bases). The CDR3 consists of 13 residues. Germline V gene data show CDR1 as MGHDK and CDR2 as SYGVNS. V was trimmed by 1 base and J by 8 bases, leaving 11 bases between them.

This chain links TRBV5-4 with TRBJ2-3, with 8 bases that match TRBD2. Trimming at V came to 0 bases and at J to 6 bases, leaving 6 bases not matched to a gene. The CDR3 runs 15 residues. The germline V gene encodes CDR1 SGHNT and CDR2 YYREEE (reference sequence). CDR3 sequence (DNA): TGTGCCAGCAGCTTGGTACTAGCGGCAGTGGATACGCAGTATTTT. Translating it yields CASSLVLAAVDTQYF. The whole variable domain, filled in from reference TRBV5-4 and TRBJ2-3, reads ETGVTQSPTHLIKTRGQQVTLRCSSQSGHNTVSWYQQALGQGPQFIFQYYREEENGRGNFPPRFSGLQFPNYSSELNVNALELDDSALYLCASSLVLAAVDTQYFGPGTRLTVL.

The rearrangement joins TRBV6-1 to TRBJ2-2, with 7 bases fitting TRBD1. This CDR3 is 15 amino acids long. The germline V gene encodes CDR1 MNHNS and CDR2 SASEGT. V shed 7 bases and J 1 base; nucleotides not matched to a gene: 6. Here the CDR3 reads CASNRQGLNTGELFF. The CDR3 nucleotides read TGTGCCAGCAACCGACAGGGCCTGAACACCGGGGAGCTGTTTTTT.

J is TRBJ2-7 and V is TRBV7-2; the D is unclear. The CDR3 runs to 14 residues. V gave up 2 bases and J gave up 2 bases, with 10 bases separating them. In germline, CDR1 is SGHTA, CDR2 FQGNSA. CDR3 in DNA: TGTGCCAGCAGCTTATTACACCAAACCTACGAGCAGTACTTC. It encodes CASSLLHQTYEQYF.

The CDR3 protein is CASSKALLEPRGTGELFF. CDR3 DNA sequence: TGTGCCAGCAGCAAAGCGCTTTTGGAACCCCGCGGGACCGGGGAGCTGTTTTTT. This sequence joins TRBV21-1 and TRBJ2-2; the DNA was not compared with TRBD2, the D call given in the table. TRBV21-1 is classified as a pseudogene. The CDR3 loop spans 18 amino acids.

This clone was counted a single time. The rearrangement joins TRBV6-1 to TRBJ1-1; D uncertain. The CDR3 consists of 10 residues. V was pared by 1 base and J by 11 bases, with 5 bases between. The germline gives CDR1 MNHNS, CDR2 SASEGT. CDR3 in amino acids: CASSEGEAFF. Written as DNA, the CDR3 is TGTGCCAGCAGTGAAGGTGAGGCTTTCTTT.

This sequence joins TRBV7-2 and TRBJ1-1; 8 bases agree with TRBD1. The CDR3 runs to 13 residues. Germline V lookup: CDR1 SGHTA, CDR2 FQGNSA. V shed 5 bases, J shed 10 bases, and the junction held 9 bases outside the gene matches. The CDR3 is CASSDDRGEVAFF. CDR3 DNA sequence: TGTGCCAGCAGCGACGACAGGGGAGAAGTAGCTTTCTTT.

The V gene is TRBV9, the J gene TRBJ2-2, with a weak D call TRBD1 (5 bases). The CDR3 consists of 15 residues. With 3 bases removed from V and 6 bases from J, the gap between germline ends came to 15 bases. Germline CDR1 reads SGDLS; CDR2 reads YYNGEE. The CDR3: CASSATTGPPGELFF. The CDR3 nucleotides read TGTGCCAGCAGCGCTACCACAGGACCTCCCGGGGAGCTGTTTTTT. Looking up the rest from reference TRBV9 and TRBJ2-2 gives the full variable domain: DSGVTQTPKHLITATGQRVTLRCSPRSGDLSVYWYQQSLDQGLQFLIQYYNGEERAKGNILERFSAQQFPDLHSELNLSSLELGDSALYFCASSATTGPPGELFFGEGSRLTVL.

CDR3 amino acids: CASSPGRGRTQPQHF. The CDR3 nucleotides read TGTGCCAGCTCACCGGGCAGGGGTAGGACTCAGCCCCAGCATTTT. This chain connects TRBV18 to TRBJ1-5, with D possibly matching TRBD1 (6 bases). Germline lookup yields CDR1 KGHSH and CDR2 LQKENI. Deletions cut 3 bases from V and 6 bases from J, with 15 bases between. CDR3 length: 15 residues.

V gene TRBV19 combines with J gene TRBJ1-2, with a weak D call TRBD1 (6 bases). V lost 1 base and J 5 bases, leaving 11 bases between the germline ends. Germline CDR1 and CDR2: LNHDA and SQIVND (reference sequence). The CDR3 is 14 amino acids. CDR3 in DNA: TGTGCCAGTAGTATAGCCTTGGACAGATATGGCTACACCTTC. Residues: CASSIALDRYGYTF.

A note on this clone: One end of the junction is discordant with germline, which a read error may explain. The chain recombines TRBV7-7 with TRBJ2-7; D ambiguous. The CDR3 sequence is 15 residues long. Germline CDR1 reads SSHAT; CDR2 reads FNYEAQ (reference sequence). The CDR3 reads CASSPGPRGPYEQYF. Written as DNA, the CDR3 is TGTGCTAGCAGCCCCGGCCCCAGAGGCCCCTACGAGCAGTACTTC.

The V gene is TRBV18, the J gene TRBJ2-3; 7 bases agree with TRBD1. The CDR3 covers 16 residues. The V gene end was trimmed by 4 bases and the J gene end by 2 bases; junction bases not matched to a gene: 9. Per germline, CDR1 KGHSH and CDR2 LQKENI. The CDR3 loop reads CASSRFTGDLTDTQYF. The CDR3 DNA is TGTGCCAGCTCACGTTTCACAGGGGACCTCACAGATACGCAGTATTTT.

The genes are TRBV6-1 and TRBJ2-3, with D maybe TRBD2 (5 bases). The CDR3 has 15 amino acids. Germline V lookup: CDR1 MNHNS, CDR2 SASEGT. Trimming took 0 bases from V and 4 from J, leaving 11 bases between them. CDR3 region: CASSEAEVGADTQYF. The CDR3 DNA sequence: TGTGCCAGCAGTGAAGCAGAAGTCGGGGCAGATACGCAGTATTTT.

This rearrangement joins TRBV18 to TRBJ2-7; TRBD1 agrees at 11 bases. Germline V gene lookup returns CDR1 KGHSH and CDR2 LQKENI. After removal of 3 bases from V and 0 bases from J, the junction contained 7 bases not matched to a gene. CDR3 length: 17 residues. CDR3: CASSPPSGTGGSYEQYF. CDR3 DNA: TGTGCCAGCTCACCGCCCTCCGGGACAGGGGGCTCCTACGAGCAGTACTTC.

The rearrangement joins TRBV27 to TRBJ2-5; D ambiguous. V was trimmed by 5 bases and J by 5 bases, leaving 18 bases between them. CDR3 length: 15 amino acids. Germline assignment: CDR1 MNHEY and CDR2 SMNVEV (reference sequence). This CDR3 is CASSALSAGWETQYF. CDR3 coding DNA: TGTGCCAGCAGTGCTTTGTCCGCCGGGTGGGAGACCCAGTACTTC.

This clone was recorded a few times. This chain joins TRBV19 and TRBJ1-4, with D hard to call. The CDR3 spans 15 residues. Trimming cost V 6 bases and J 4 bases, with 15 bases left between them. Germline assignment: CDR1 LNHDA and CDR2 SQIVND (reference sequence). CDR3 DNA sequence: TGTGCCAGTAGGGTACAGCACACCGTTAATGAAAAACTGTTTTTT. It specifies CASRVQHTVNEKLFF.

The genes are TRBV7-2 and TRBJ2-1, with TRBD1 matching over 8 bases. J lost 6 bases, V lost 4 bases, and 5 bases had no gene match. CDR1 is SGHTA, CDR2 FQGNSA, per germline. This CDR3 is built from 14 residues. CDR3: CASSSGGLLNEQFF. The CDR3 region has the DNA TGTGCCAGCAGCTCAGGGGGCCTACTCAATGAGCAGTTCTTC.

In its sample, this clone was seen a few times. CDR3: CASSATDSGYTF. For the CDR3, the DNA is TGTGCCAGCAGCGCGACCGACAGTGGCTACACCTTC. The rearrangement uses TRBV27 and TRBJ1-2; a possible D gene is TRBD1 (5 bases). This CDR3 region has 12 residues. Trimming removed 6 bases at V and 7 bases at J, with 12 bases between. Germline assignment: CDR1 MNHEY and CDR2 SMNVEV (reference sequence).

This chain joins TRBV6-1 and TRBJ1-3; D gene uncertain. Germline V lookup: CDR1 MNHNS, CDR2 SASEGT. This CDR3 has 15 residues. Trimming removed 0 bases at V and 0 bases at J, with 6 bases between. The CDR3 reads CASSEAPNSGNTIYF. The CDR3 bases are TGTGCCAGCAGTGAAGCTCCCAACTCTGGAAACACCATATATTTT.

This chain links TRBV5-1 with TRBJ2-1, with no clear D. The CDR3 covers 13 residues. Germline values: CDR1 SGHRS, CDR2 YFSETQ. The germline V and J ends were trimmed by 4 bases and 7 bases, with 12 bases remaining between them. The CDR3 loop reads CASSTHVGNEQFF. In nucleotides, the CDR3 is TGCGCCAGCAGCACGCACGTCGGGAATGAGCAGTTCTTC.

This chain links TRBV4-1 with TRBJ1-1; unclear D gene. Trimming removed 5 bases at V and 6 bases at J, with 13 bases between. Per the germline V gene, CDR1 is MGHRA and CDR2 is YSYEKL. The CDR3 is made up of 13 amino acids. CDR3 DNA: TGCGCCAGCAGCTCGCAGACATTCCCTGAAGCTTTCTTT. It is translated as CASSSQTFPEAFF.